Listed here is a single T cell receptor beta chain. Its antigen is undetermined. The CDR3 is 11 amino acids. V was trimmed by 5 bases and J by 10 bases, leaving 9 bases between them. CDR1 and CDR2 (germline): LGHNT, FRNRAP. The data were obtained in a study of blood T cells in healthy people across ages. PCR was performed a second time for about 7 to 11 cycles using a sample-barcoded 5' primer and a J-beta primer mix. TCRdb itself ran the 5' RACE reads through MiXCR, one entry per CDR3 protein. The sample yields over 1,300,000 distinct CDR3 sequences, roughly 64% seen once. Study-wide findings and caveats: Naive T cell percentage by flow cytometry tracked strongly with beta diversity.

The V gene is TRBV12-5, the J gene TRBJ2-1; D ambiguous. The TCR was taken from a man aged 18 to 30 in good health. Material for sequencing was blood. CDR3 protein: CASGIYSEQFF. DNA of the CDR3: TGTGCTAGTGGTATCTACTCGGAGCAGTTCTTC.